This TCR beta chain comes out of a study of T-cell reconstitution after alpha-beta-depleted transplantation in children. For TCRbeta, the library was prepared with unique molecular identifiers. TCRdb passed the PCR reads through MiXCR, listing each CDR3 protein once. Of 500,000 to 600,000 distinct CDR3 sequences listed, around a third are singletons. V was trimmed by 4 bases and J by 3 bases, leaving 16 bases between them. Germline CDR1 and CDR2: SQVTM and ANQGSEA. This CDR3 has 14 residues. This specimen consisted of PBMCs from the stem cell graft donor, obtained from the stem cell graft. The TCR comes from a human donor who donated a stem cell graft to a child with aplastic anemia. The V call is TRBV29-1, the J call TRBJ2-7; D could derive from TRBD1 or TRBD2 (5 bases each). The CDR3 nucleotides are TGCAGCGTTGGGGTTCAGGGAGCCCGCTACGAGCAGTACTTC. Translating it yields CSVGVQGARYEQYF.